The next 19 T cell receptor beta chains were all read from a single sample in a study of T cell repertoires in cytomegalovirus infection. These receptors lack a known antigen. TCRdb reprocessed the reads via MiXCR and lists one record per CDR3 protein. The repertoire consists of fewer than 900,000 distinct CDR3 sequences, with 25% to 35% occurring once and the leading ten covering about 12%. The sequenced sample was cultured CD8+ T cells from PBMCs, obtained from culture after CMV antigen stimulation. The receptors here all came from a human donor in good health (CMV status not recorded). Some clones in this sample may be carry-over from other donors' samples.

V is TRBV14 and J is TRBJ1-5; a possible D gene is TRBD1 (6 bases). CDR3 length: 14 amino acids. Germline values: CDR1 SGHDN, CDR2 FVKESK. Trimming stripped 3 bases from V and 3 bases from J, with 9 bases between. This CDR3 is CASSQTGYNQPQHF. The CDR3 DNA follows: TGTGCCAGCAGCCAGACAGGATACAATCAGCCCCAGCATTTT. Full variable domain (missing parts from reference TRBV14 and TRBJ1-5): EAGVTQFPSHSVIEKGQTVTLRCDPISGHDNLYWYRRVMGKEIKFLLHFVKESKQDESGMPNNRFLAERTGGTYSTLKVQPAELEDSGVYFCASSQTGYNQPQHFGDGTRLSIL.

This clonotype came up a few times. The chain combines TRBV7-2 with TRBJ1-5; the D is unclear. The CDR3 runs 15 residues. The V end was cut by 5 bases, the J end by 4 bases, with 15 bases between. The V gene's germline CDR1 is SGHTA and CDR2 FQGNSA. The CDR3 loop is CASSPPGGRNQPQHF. CDR3 bases: TGTGCCAGCAGCCCACCGGGAGGGAGGAATCAGCCCCAGCATTTT.

The chain combines TRBV20-1 with TRBJ2-1; maybe TRBD1 (6 bases). The CDR3 runs 13 residues. CDR1 and CDR2 (germline): DFQATT, SNEGSKA (reference sequence). Trimming stripped 7 bases from V and 9 bases from J, with 19 bases between. CDR3 protein: CSVIRGHTPEQFF. DNA of the CDR3: TGCAGTGTCATCAGGGGACATACACCTGAGCAGTTCTTC.

The chain joins TRBV7-9 to TRBJ2-7; 11 bases map to TRBD1. Germline-derived CDR1 and CDR2 are SEHNR and FQNEAQ (reference sequence). The length of the CDR3 is 14 residues. J was trimmed by 4 bases and V by 5 bases; bases with no gene match: 4. The CDR3 DNA follows: TGTGCCAGCAGCGCTCGGGACAGGGGGTACGAGCAGTACTTC. Residues: CASSARDRGYEQYF.

This clonotype was detected only a few times. The V call is TRBV19, the J call TRBJ2-6; 8 bases fit TRBD2. J lost 4 bases, V lost 7 bases, and 24 bases had no gene match. Germline V lookup: CDR1 LNHDA, CDR2 SQIVND (reference sequence). The CDR3 is 21 amino acids. The chain's CDR3 is CASTQRGGAETPVSGANVLTF. The CDR3, as DNA: TGTGCCAGTACCCAACGGGGGGGGGCCGAAACGCCAGTATCAGGGGCCAACGTCCTGACTTTC.

This clonotype was observed a few times. This rearrangement joins TRBV4-1 to TRBJ2-7, with D maybe TRBD2 (5 bases). V lost 4 bases and J lost 6, with 13 bases in between. Germline V gives CDR1 MGHRA, CDR2 YSYEKL. The CDR3 consists of 13 residues. CDR3 residues: CASSPSSGVEQYF. CDR3 bases: TGCGCCAGCAGCCCGTCAAGCGGAGTCGAGCAGTACTTC.

This clonotype was counted only a few times. The V and J genes are TRBV12-3 or TRBV12-4 and TRBJ2-1; D not certain. The CDR3 spans 13 residues. V was trimmed by 1 base and J by 7 bases, leaving 8 bases between them. CDR3 loop: CASSLEIGNEQFF. Here the CDR3 DNA reads TGTGCCAGCAGTTTAGAGATAGGGAATGAGCAGTTCTTC.

This clonotype was counted at least ten times. The chain carries TRBV7-2 and TRBJ2-1, with D possibly being TRBD1 or TRBD2 (6 bases each). The CDR3 runs to 15 residues. V was cut by 6 bases and J by 0 bases, with 12 bases left in between. CDR1 and CDR2 (germline): SGHTA, FQGNSA. CDR3 sequence reads: CASRSGASSYNEQFF. The CDR3 coding sequence is TGTGCCAGCAGGTCGGGGGCGAGCTCCTACAATGAGCAGTTCTTC. Based on the CDR3 plus reference TRBV7-2 and TRBJ2-1, the full variable domain is GAGVSQSPSNKVTEKGKDVELRCDPISGHTALYWYRQSLGQGLEFLIYFQGNSAPDKSGLPSDRFSAERTGGSVSTLTIQRTQQEDSAVYLCASRSGASSYNEQFFGPGTRLTVL.

This clonotype has just one count. The genes are TRBV6-5 and TRBJ1-2; 8 nucleotides align to TRBD1. The CDR3 is made up of 14 amino acids. Germline CDR1 reads MNHEY; CDR2 reads SVGAGI. The V gene end was trimmed by 5 bases and the J gene end by 1 base; junction bases not matched to a gene: 3. The CDR3 spells CASSGDRFNYGYTF. CDR3 in DNA: TGTGCCAGCAGTGGGGACAGGTTTAACTATGGCTACACCTTC.

This rearrangement joins TRBV6-5 to TRBJ1-1, with D possibly TRBD1 on 6 matching bases. The CDR3 has 15 residues. Germline lookup yields CDR1 MNHEY and CDR2 SVGAGI. The V end was cut by 2 bases, the J end by 0 bases, with 10 bases between. CDR3 region: CASSYRGRLNTEAFF. CDR3 sequence (DNA): TGTGCCAGCAGTTACCGGGGGCGCTTGAACACTGAAGCTTTCTTT.

This clonotype was recorded a few times. The chain links TRBV4-3 to TRBJ2-1; 7 nucleotides align to TRBD2. The V segment lost 1 base and the J segment 2 bases; nucleotides outside the gene matches: 5. This CDR3 has 16 amino acids. CDR1 and CDR2 from the germline V gene are LGHNA and YSLEER. The CDR3 loop is CASSQASRGAYNEQFF. The DNA for the CDR3 is TGCGCCAGCAGCCAAGCGTCCCGGGGGGCCTACAATGAGCAGTTCTTC.

This clonotype has only a few counts. The chain uses TRBV4-3 and TRBJ1-1; D perhaps matches TRBD1 (6 bases). Germline-derived CDR1 and CDR2 are LGHNA and YSLEER. With 4 bases removed from V and 5 bases from J, the gap between germline ends came to 11 bases. The CDR3 extends over 13 amino acids. CDR3 in amino acids: CASSPARGTEAFF. The CDR3 DNA reads as TGCGCCAGCAGCCCAGCTAGGGGGACTGAAGCTTTCTTT.

The chain employs TRBV12-3 or TRBV12-4 and TRBJ1-1, with 7 bases that match TRBD1. V lost 7 bases, J lost 0 bases, and 5 bases stayed unmatched. CDR3 length: 14 amino acids. DNA of the CDR3: TGTGCCAGCACCCTAGGGACAGTGAACACTGAAGCTTTCTTT. Its translation: CASTLGTVNTEAFF.

The chain recombines TRBV5-6 with TRBJ1-6, with D uncertain. The CDR3 extends over 17 amino acids. Trimming removed 5 bases at V and 0 bases at J, with 15 bases between. Germline loops: CDR1 SGHDT, CDR2 YYEEEE. CDR3 nucleotides: TGTGCCAGCAGTTCCGACAAGGGTAGCTCCTATAATTCACCCCTCCACTTT. Amino acid sequence: CASSSDKGSSYNSPLHF.

This clonotype appeared a few times. The chain uses TRBV28 and TRBJ2-7, with a possible D match to TRBD2 (6 bases). Germline CDR1 is MDHEN and CDR2 is SYDVKM. V was cut by 4 bases and J by 4 bases, with 8 bases left in between. This CDR3 is 12 amino acids long. The CDR3 region is CASSSTSYEQYV. CDR3 DNA sequence: TGTGCCAGCAGTTCGACTAGTTACGAGCAGTACGTC.

The rearrangement uses TRBV20-1 and TRBJ1-5; D call uncertain. CDR3 length equals 14 residues. Per germline, CDR1 DFQATT and CDR2 SNEGSKA (reference sequence). The V end lost 3 bases, the J end lost 0 bases, and 9 bases lay between the germline ends. CDR3: CSASGIFSNQPQHF. The CDR3 region has the DNA TGCAGTGCTAGCGGGATTTTTAGCAATCAGCCCCAGCATTTT.

This clonotype was counted once. The chain has TRBV6-1 and TRBJ2-2; TRBD1 matches at 10 bases. The CDR3 extends over 14 amino acids. CDR1 and CDR2 (germline): MNHNS, SASEGT. J was trimmed by 0 bases and V by 11 bases; bases with no gene match: 3. CDR3 in DNA: TGTGCCTCCGGGACAGGGGCGAACACCGGGGAGCTGTTTTTT. It is translated as CASGTGANTGELFF.

This clonotype occurred a few times. V is TRBV6-1 and J is TRBJ1-4; TRBD1 matches 8 bases. Germline values: CDR1 MNHNS, CDR2 SASEGT. J was trimmed by 6 bases and V by 4 bases; bases with no gene match: 7. The length of the CDR3 is 15 residues. CDR3: CASSVWTGRDEKLFF. The CDR3 coding sequence is TGTGCCAGCAGTGTGTGGACAGGGCGGGATGAAAAACTGTTTTTT.

J is TRBJ2-2 and V is TRBV10-3, with D perhaps matching TRBD1 (6 bases). Germline V gives CDR1 ENHRY, CDR2 SYGVKD. Trimming left V 3 bases short and J 4 bases short, with 9 bases between. The CDR3 consists of 14 residues. The CDR3 is CAISEIQGTGELFF. The CDR3 DNA reads as TGTGCCATCAGTGAAATACAGGGCACCGGGGAGCTGTTTTTT.